Presented here are 30 T cell receptor beta chains from one specimen sequenced in a study of early T cells in non-severe SARS-CoV-2 infection. MiXCR, run by TCRdb on the 5' RACE reads, gives a single entry per CDR3 protein. This sample yields approximately 120,000 distinct CDR3 sequences, of which approximately 15% are seen a single time; less than 25% belongs to the top ten. Material: whole blood. These receptors came from an adult who was a healthcare worker with PCR-confirmed SARS-CoV-2 infection or an uninfected control (not recorded which).

The chain links TRBV2 to TRBJ2-1, with a weak D call TRBD2 (7 bases). The CDR3 length is 15 residues. From germline, CDR1 is SNHLY and CDR2 FYNNEI. Deletions cut 6 bases from V and 6 bases from J, with 18 bases between. DNA of the CDR3: TGTGCCAGCAGCCCCACCCGGGGGGCGGGCAATGAGCAGTTCTTC. This gives the protein CASSPTRGAGNEQFF.

This chain links TRBV5-1 with TRBJ2-7; a weak D match, TRBD1 (5 bases). V dropped 0 bases and J dropped 1 base, with 8 bases sitting between them. Germline V gives CDR1 SGHRS, CDR2 YFSETQ. The CDR3 extends over 14 amino acids. The DNA of the CDR3 is TGCGCCAGCAGCTTGGAGGGGAAGTCCTACGAGCAGTACTTC. Translation: CASSLEGKSYEQYF.

V is TRBV29-1 and J is TRBJ1-2, with TRBD1 as a possible D gene (6 bases). The CDR3 sequence is 12 residues long. Germline V lookup: CDR1 SQVTM, CDR2 ANQGSEA. Deletions cut 7 bases from V and 4 bases from J, with 13 bases between. CDR3 sequence: CSGTQGTYGYTF. CDR3 coding DNA: TGCAGCGGAACCCAGGGGACCTATGGCTACACCTTC.

This clonotype appeared a few times. CDR3 protein: CASSSGSGGVQPQHF. DNA for the CDR3: TGTGCCAGCAGCTCCGGATCAGGGGGAGTTCAGCCCCAGCATTTT. This sequence joins TRBV7-9 and TRBJ1-5; 7 bases align to TRBD1. The CDR3 has 15 residues. Looked up from germline, CDR1 is SEHNR and CDR2 is FQNEAQ (reference sequence). Trimming took 4 bases from V and 6 from J; bases not matched to a gene: 9.

This chain links TRBV7-9 with TRBJ2-7, with 14 bases identical to TRBD2. V lost 4 bases to trimming and J lost 7 bases; unmatched junction nucleotides: 9. Germline V lookup: CDR1 SEHNR, CDR2 FQNEAQ (reference sequence). The CDR3 consists of 16 residues. CDR3 protein: CASSSPTSGGAIEQYF. DNA for the CDR3: TGTGCCAGCAGCTCCCCGACTAGCGGGGGGGCAATAGAGCAGTACTTC.

This chain joins TRBV3-1 and TRBJ1-2; possible D gene TRBD1, 6 bases. Germline V gives CDR1 LGHDT, CDR2 YNNKEL (reference sequence). This CDR3 comprises 12 residues. CDR3: CVAGAEGYGYTF. The CDR3 DNA follows: TGTGTCGCGGGGGCCGAGGGCTATGGCTACACCTTC.

The rearrangement joins TRBV5-5 to TRBJ2-7; perhaps TRBD1 as D (6 bases). V dropped 4 bases and J dropped 3 bases, with 14 bases sitting between them. Per the germline V gene, CDR1 is SGHKS and CDR2 is YYEKEE (reference sequence). CDR3 length: 14 residues. The DNA for the CDR3 is TGTGCCAGCAGCGGGACCAGGGGTCGCTACGAGCAGTACTTC. Translated, it gives CASSGTRGRYEQYF.

The chain has TRBV5-1 and TRBJ2-3; D unclear. This CDR3 has 15 amino acids. Germline assignment: CDR1 SGHRS and CDR2 YFSETQ. Deletions cut 1 base from V and 6 bases from J, with 15 bases between. The CDR3 is CASSLWDPESDTQYF. The CDR3 nucleotides read TGCGCCAGCAGCTTGTGGGATCCAGAATCGGATACGCAGTATTTT.

The chain recombines TRBV29-1 with TRBJ1-1; 8 bases are a match to TRBD1. Germline CDR1 and CDR2: SQVTM and ANQGSEA. This CDR3 has 14 residues. CDR3 amino acids: CTISYGTGNTEAFF. The CDR3 DNA reads as TGCACCATCAGCTACGGGACAGGGAACACTGAAGCTTTCTTT.

The rearrangement uses TRBV19 and TRBJ2-7, with D perhaps TRBD1 (6 bases). Trimming cost V 3 bases and J 2 bases, with 11 bases left between them. The V gene's germline CDR1 is LNHDA and CDR2 SQIVND (reference sequence). CDR3 length equals 14 residues. The CDR3 nucleotides are TGTGCCAGTAGTATGGGGGCCGCACCCTACGAGCAGTACTTC. Its protein is CASSMGAAPYEQYF.

In this sample, this clonotype turned up a few times. The chain is built from TRBV13 and TRBJ2-7; 8 nucleotides agree with TRBD2. Unmatched junction bases numbered 9, after V lost 5 bases and J lost 6 bases. From germline, CDR1 is PRHDT and CDR2 FYEKMQ (reference sequence). The CDR3 runs to 14 residues. The chain's CDR3 is CASSQPGLEIEQYF. For the CDR3, the DNA is TGTGCCAGCAGCCAGCCGGGACTAGAGATCGAGCAGTACTTC. Full variable domain (remainder filled in from reference TRBV13 and TRBJ2-7): AAGVIQSPRHLIKEKRETATLKCYPIPRHDTVYWYQQGPGQDPQFLISFYEKMQSDKGSIPDRFSAQQFSDYHSELNMSSLELGDSALYFCASSQPGLEIEQYFGPGTRLTVT.

This rearrangement joins TRBV19 to TRBJ1-5; 7 bases match TRBD1. The J segment lost 3 bases and the V segment lost 5 bases, leaving 4 bases of the junction unmatched. The CDR3 contains 14 residues. Per the germline V gene, CDR1 is LNHDA and CDR2 is SQIVND (reference sequence). CDR3 bases: TGTGCCAGTAGTTCGGGACAGCTCAATCAGCCCCAGCATTTT. Residues: CASSSGQLNQPQHF.

The V gene is TRBV6-6, the J gene TRBJ2-3; no clear D gene. Germline V lookup: CDR1 MNHNY, CDR2 SVGAGI (reference sequence). The CDR3 contains 12 residues. The V end was cut by 8 bases, the J end by 2 bases, with 8 bases between. Here the CDR3 DNA reads TGTGCCAGCCAAGACTTCACAGATACGCAGTATTTT. Translation: CASQDFTDTQYF.

This clonotype turned up a few times. J is TRBJ2-7 and V is TRBV30, with a weak D call TRBD1 (6 bases). There are 12 residues in the CDR3. V was clipped by 7 bases and J by 1 base, with 11 bases between them. Looked up from germline, CDR1 is GTSNPN and CDR2 is SVGIG (reference sequence). As DNA, the CDR3 is TGTGCCTTCCTAGGACAGTCCTACGAGCAGTACTTC. Protein sequence: CAFLGQSYEQYF.

The rearrangement links TRBV29-1 to TRBJ1-1, with 7 positions matching TRBD1. V gave up 7 bases and J gave up 4 bases; unmatched junction bases: 9. Germline V gene sequence: CDR1 SQVTM, CDR2 ANQGSEA. The CDR3 contains 13 residues. The CDR3 protein is CSATTGLLTEAFF. The DNA of the CDR3 is TGCAGCGCCACGACAGGGTTGCTCACTGAAGCTTTCTTT.

This clonotype has a handful of counts. The rearrangement links TRBV10-3 to TRBJ2-5; 9 nucleotides line up with TRBD2. This CDR3 spans 16 amino acids. CDR1 and CDR2 from the germline V gene are ENHRY and SYGVKD. Trimming took 3 bases from V and 2 from J; bases not matched to a gene: 7. The CDR3 DNA is TGTGCCATCAGTGAAGGGGGACTAGCTCCGCAAGAGACCCAGTACTTC. It encodes CAISEGGLAPQETQYF.

Ten or more counts support this clonotype. The chain links TRBV5-1 to TRBJ2-2; 8 bases agree with TRBD1. In germline, CDR1 is SGHRS, CDR2 YFSETQ. V was pared by 5 bases and J by 0 bases, with 6 bases of the junction left unmatched. This CDR3 is 16 amino acids long. The CDR3 sequence: CASRSPGQANTGELFF. As DNA, the CDR3 is TGCGCCAGCAGATCTCCGGGACAGGCGAACACCGGGGAGCTGTTTTTT.

With respect to this clonotype: A much larger clone lies a single base off, so this may be a read error. The chain uses TRBV4-2 and TRBJ2-1, with no clear D. The CDR3 is 14 residues long. Germline V gene data show CDR1 as LGHNA and CDR2 as YNFKEQ. CDR3 sequence reads: CTSSQERDYNEQFF. DNA of the CDR3: TGTACCAGCAGCCAAGAAAGGGATTACAATGAGCAGTTCTTC.

The rearrangement joins TRBV10-3 to TRBJ2-1; D tentatively fits TRBD1 or TRBD2 (7 bases each). Germline V gives CDR1 ENHRY, CDR2 SYGVKD. The CDR3 is made up of 16 amino acids. V lost 10 bases and J lost 0, with 19 bases in between. The CDR3 nucleotides read TGTGCCACGGGGGGACAGACTAGAAGCTCCTACAATGAGCAGTTCTTC. It is translated as CATGGQTRSSYNEQFF.

This clonotype was picked up a small number of times. In DNA form, the CDR3 reads TGTGCCAGCAGCCACGGGGACCGTGAGCTGTATTTT. Amino acids: CASSHGDRELYF. The gene calls are TRBV11-2 and TRBJ2-3; D tentatively reads TRBD1 or TRBD2 (5 bases each). The CDR3 has 12 residues. Germline CDR1 SGHAT, CDR2 FQNNGV. Trimming removed 5 bases from V and 14 bases from J, with 17 bases in between. The variable domain in full, with the rest retrieved from reference TRBV11-2 and TRBJ2-3, is EAGVAQSPRYKIIEKRQSVAFWCNPISGHATLYWYQQILGQGPKLLIQFQNNGVVDDSQLPKDRFSAERLKGVDSTLKIQPAKLEDSAVYLCASSHGDRELYFGPGTRLTVL.

The rearrangement uses TRBV18 and TRBJ1-1; D gene ambiguous. Germline CDR1 and CDR2: KGHSH and LQKENI. Trimming pared 1 base from V and 0 bases from J, leaving 12 bases between. The CDR3 has 16 amino acids. CDR3 in DNA: TGTGCCAGCTCACCACAAAGCCGAGCCATGAACACTGAAGCTTTCTTT. Its protein product is CASSPQSRAMNTEAFF.

The V and J genes are TRBV25-1 and TRBJ2-3; D gene unclear. Germline lookup yields CDR1 MGHDK and CDR2 SYGVNS. The V end was cut by 5 bases, the J end by 4 bases, with 19 bases between. The CDR3 contains 16 residues. The CDR3 sequence is CASSPMLAEVSDTQYF. The CDR3 nucleotides read TGTGCCAGCAGTCCAATGTTAGCAGAGGTCTCAGATACGCAGTATTTT. The full variable domain, its missing parts supplied by reference TRBV25-1 and TRBJ2-3, is EADIYQTPRYLVIGTGKKITLECSQTMGHDKMYWYQQDPGMELHLIHYSYGVNSTEKGDLSSESTVSRIRTEHFPLTLESARPSHTSQYLCASSPMLAEVSDTQYFGPGTRLTVL.

The chain uses TRBV6-1 and TRBJ2-1, with unresolved D. This CDR3 spans 13 amino acids. The V gene's germline CDR1 is MNHNS and CDR2 SASEGT. Trimming stripped 10 bases from V and 4 bases from J, with 14 bases between. The CDR3 DNA is TGTGCCACGGGCCCGGAGTGGTACAATGAGCAGTTCTTC. Its translation is CATGPEWYNEQFF.

This clonotype has just a few counts. This sequence joins TRBV5-1 and TRBJ2-5; 12 bases agree with TRBD1. V dropped 4 bases and J dropped 5; count of bases not matched to a gene: 6. Germline V gives CDR1 SGHRS, CDR2 YFSETQ. This CDR3 spans 15 amino acids. The CDR3 DNA is TGCGCCAGCAGCGAAGGGACAGGGGGCGATGAGACCCAGTACTTC. Amino acids: CASSEGTGGDETQYF. Together with reference TRBV5-1 and TRBJ2-5, the CDR3 gives the full variable domain: KAGVTQTPRYLIKTRGQQVTLSCSPISGHRSVSWYQQTPGQGLQFLFEYFSETQRNKGNFPGRFSGRQFSNSRSEMNVSTLELGDSALYLCASSEGTGGDETQYFGPGTRLLVL.

This chain uses TRBV7-8 with TRBJ2-1, with 13 bases fitting TRBD2. The CDR3 contains 17 residues. CDR1 is SGHVS, CDR2 FQNEAQ, per germline. J lost 0 bases, V lost 8 bases, and 7 bases had no gene match. The chain's CDR3 is CASPPGLAGFSYNEQFF. The CDR3 DNA sequence: TGTGCCAGCCCGCCGGGACTAGCGGGGTTCTCCTACAATGAGCAGTTCTTC. The full variable domain, rest sourced from reference TRBV7-8 and TRBJ2-1, is GAGVSQSPRYKVAKRGQDVALRCDPISGHVSLFWYQQALGQGPEFLTYFQNEAQLDKSGLPSDRFFAERPEGSVSTLKIQRTQQEDSAVYLCASPPGLAGFSYNEQFFGPGTRLTVL.

This clonotype was picked up many times. This chain joins TRBV7-8 and TRBJ2-3; D unresolved. The CDR3 covers 13 residues. Deletions cut 8 bases from V and 3 bases from J, with 12 bases between. The V gene's germline CDR1 is SGHVS and CDR2 FQNEAQ. This chain's CDR3 is CASGPSLTDTQYF. CDR3 bases: TGTGCCAGCGGCCCGAGTTTGACAGATACGCAGTATTTT. The full variable domain, in which reference TRBV7-8 and TRBJ2-3 provide the parts outside the CDR3, is GAGVSQSPRYKVAKRGQDVALRCDPISGHVSLFWYQQALGQGPEFLTYFQNEAQLDKSGLPSDRFFAERPEGSVSTLKIQRTQQEDSAVYLCASGPSLTDTQYFGPGTRLTVL.

This clonotype has a single count. CDR3 DNA sequence: TGCGCCAGCAGCGTAACTAGCGGGGGCGGCTACGAGCAGTACTTC. Protein sequence: CASSVTSGGGYEQYF. The V and J genes are TRBV5-1 and TRBJ2-7; TRBD2 matches at 11 bases. Trimming cost V 4 bases and J 3 bases; bases outside gene matches: 6. The CDR3 sequence is 15 residues long. Germline CDR1 and CDR2: SGHRS and YFSETQ.

This clonotype has a handful of counts. V gene TRBV7-9 combines with J gene TRBJ1-2; a possible D gene is TRBD1 (5 bases). The germline V gene has CDR1 SEHNR and CDR2 FQNEAQ (reference sequence). Trimming removed 2 bases from V and 0 bases from J, with 10 bases in between. This CDR3 contains 15 residues. The CDR3 bases are TGTGCCAGCAGCTTAAATCAGGGAGCTAACTATGGCTACACCTTC. It is translated as CASSLNQGANYGYTF.

V gene TRBV5-4 combines with J gene TRBJ2-7, with unresolved D. CDR1 SGHNT and CDR2 YYREEE come from the germline V gene (reference sequence). The CDR3 totals 14 residues. V was cut by 0 bases and J by 3 bases, with 10 bases left in between. In DNA, the CDR3 is TGTGCCAGCAGCTTGGACAGTACGAGCTACGAGCAGTACTTC. Its translation is CASSLDSTSYEQYF.

This clonotype was counted only a few times. V is TRBV5-4 and J is TRBJ2-3; 9 bases map to TRBD1. In germline, CDR1 is SGHNT, CDR2 YYREEE (reference sequence). J lost 4 bases, V lost 4 bases, and 1 base had no gene match. The CDR3 length is 13 residues. CDR3 in DNA: TGTGCCAGCAGCCGGACAGGGGCAGATACGCAGTATTTT. Translated: CASSRTGADTQYF.